Below are 17 T cell receptor beta chains sequenced from a single sample in a study of blood T cell repertoires in COVID-19. Data came from immunoSEQ multiplex PCR; TCRdb stores just in-frame clones and leaves some out. The table has fewer than 200,000 clones, 80% to 90% seen once. Sequenced sample: PBMCs or T cells enriched from blood (not recorded which). These receptors all stem from a woman in her fifties or sixties in a cohort exposed to, infected with or recovered from COVID-19 (not recorded which).

This clone came up a few times. The J gene is TRBJ1-1, the V gene TRBV12-3 or TRBV12-4, with D possibly being TRBD1 (5 bases). The V end was cut by 5 bases, the J end by 6 bases, with 10 bases between. The length of the CDR3 is 12 residues. The DNA of the CDR3 is TGTGCCAGCAGTCCCAGGGTTCCTGAAGCTTTCTTT. It translates to CASSPRVPEAFF.

This clone was detected only once. V gene TRBV10-3 combines with J gene TRBJ2-2; perhaps TRBD1 as D (5 bases). V shed 8 bases and J shed 0 bases, with 19 bases lying between them. There are 17 residues in the CDR3. Germline V CDR1 and CDR2: ENHRY, SYGVKD. In DNA form, the CDR3 reads TGTGCCATCCGCAATAGGGATCAGGGTACGAACACCGGGGAGCTGTTTTTT. Translating it yields CAIRNRDQGTNTGELFF.

The chain links TRBV7-9 to TRBJ1-4, with TRBD1 identical over 8 bases. Germline CDR1 reads SEHNR; CDR2 reads FQNEAQ (reference sequence). There are 18 residues in the CDR3. With V trimmed by 4 bases and J by 0 bases, 10 bases remained unmatched. The CDR3 coding sequence is TGTGCCAGCAGCTCCGGGACAGGCACCCCCCCAACTAATGAAAAACTGTTTTTT. Its translation: CASSSGTGTPPTNEKLFF.

This clone has a single count. The CDR3 reads CASSYSGPSEQFF. The CDR3 bases are TGTGCCAGCAGTTACTCGGGGCCATCGGAGCAGTTCTTC. The chain joins TRBV6-5 to TRBJ2-1; weak D call: TRBD1 (5 bases). The CDR3 spans 13 residues. Trimming left V 0 bases short and J 10 bases short, with 10 bases between. CDR1 is MNHEY and CDR2 is SVGAGI in the germline V gene.

This chain joins TRBV9 and TRBJ2-7, with a possible D match to TRBD1 (7 bases). Germline V gene sequence: CDR1 SGDLS, CDR2 YYNGEE. The V and J ends lost 0 bases and 2 bases respectively, with 12 bases between them. The CDR3 extends over 15 amino acids. The CDR3 DNA sequence: TGTGCCAGCAGCGTAGGGCCAGGGGGGACCTACGAGCAGTACTTC. It is translated as CASSVGPGGTYEQYF.

This sequence joins TRBV18 and TRBJ2-5; TRBD1 matches 7 bases. With V trimmed by 3 bases and J by 12 bases, 7 bases remained unmatched. This CDR3 is 12 amino acids long. Per the germline V gene, CDR1 is KGHSH and CDR2 is LQKENI. The CDR3 reads CASSPGDRAKYF. The DNA of the CDR3 is TGTGCCAGCTCACCGGGCGACAGGGCTAAGTACTTC.

This sequence joins TRBV25-1 and TRBJ1-3; D gene uncertain. This CDR3 comprises 13 residues. Germline V gene data show CDR1 as MGHDK and CDR2 as SYGVNS. V lost 7 bases and J lost 2, with 9 bases in between. The CDR3 loop is CASTGLTGNTIYF. As DNA, the CDR3 is TGTGCCAGCACCGGGTTAACTGGAAACACCATATATTTT.

This clone came up a few times. The V gene is TRBV7-3, the J gene TRBJ2-2, with D possibly TRBD1 on 6 matching bases. Germline CDR1 and CDR2: SGHTA and FQGTGA. With 0 bases removed from V and 1 base from J, the gap between germline ends came to 9 bases. This CDR3 has 16 amino acids. The CDR3 is CASSLTDRLNTGELFF. CDR3 in DNA: TGTGCCAGCAGCTTAACCGACAGGCTGAACACCGGGGAGCTGTTTTTT.

The chain employs TRBV12-3 or TRBV12-4 and TRBJ2-1; D ambiguous. The CDR3 is made up of 13 amino acids. V was trimmed by 3 bases and J by 4 bases, leaving 7 bases between them. DNA of the CDR3: TGTGCCAGCAGTTTGCGAGGTTACAATGAGCAGTTCTTC. Translating it yields CASSLRGYNEQFF.

The chain combines TRBV10-3 with TRBJ1-1; the D is unclear. Trimming took off 6 bases at V and 0 bases at J, with 11 bases between the two ends. Germline CDR1 reads ENHRY; CDR2 reads SYGVKD. The length of the CDR3 is 14 residues. The CDR3 spells CAIRASTLNTEAFF. CDR3 DNA sequence: TGTGCCATCAGAGCGTCGACCCTGAACACTGAAGCTTTCTTT.

The chain has TRBV11-2 and TRBJ2-1, with TRBD2 identical over 12 bases. Trimming at V came to 7 bases and at J to 8 bases, leaving 9 bases not matched to a gene. The CDR3 covers 15 residues. Looked up from germline, CDR1 is SGHAT and CDR2 is FQNNGV. The DNA of the CDR3 is TGTGCCAGCAACCCACGACTAGCGGGAGTCCATGAGCAGTTCTTC. This encodes CASNPRLAGVHEQFF.

The chain has TRBV27 and TRBJ2-7; TRBD1 agrees at 9 bases. Trimming at V came to 3 bases and at J to 5 bases, leaving 8 bases not matched to a gene. Germline CDR1 and CDR2: MNHEY and SMNVEV (reference sequence). The CDR3 spans 15 residues. DNA of the CDR3: TGTGCCAGCAGTTTTTGGGACAGGGTAAATGACGAGCAGTACTTC. Translating it yields CASSFWDRVNDEQYF.

The J gene is TRBJ2-1, the V gene TRBV28, with 8 bases aligning to TRBD2. Germline CDR1 is MDHEN and CDR2 is SYDVKM. The CDR3 runs 15 residues. J gave up 0 bases and V 5 bases, and 3 bases lay outside the gene matches. The CDR3 reads CASSRAGGSYNEQFF. CDR3 DNA: TGTGCCAGCAGTAGGGCGGGAGGCTCCTACAATGAGCAGTTCTTC.

The rearrangement joins TRBV5-6 to TRBJ2-7, with 8 bases lining up with TRBD1. Germline trimming cut 4 bases from V and 4 bases from J; bases unmatched to any gene: 4. This CDR3 is 13 amino acids long. Per the germline V gene, CDR1 is SGHDT and CDR2 is YYEEEE. The CDR3, as DNA: TGTGCCAGCAGCCCGGACAGGGTATACGAGCAGTACTTC. Translating it yields CASSPDRVYEQYF.

This chain uses TRBV3-1 (or the pseudogene TRBV3-2) with TRBJ1-1; no clear D. Between the trimmed V and J ends, which lost 1 base and 5 bases, there was a span of 14 bases. There are 15 residues in the CDR3. Germline V gives CDR1 LGHDT, CDR2 YNNKEL (reference sequence). In DNA, the CDR3 is TGTGCCAGCAGCCAAGGCGCGCAGGTTAGTACTGAAGCTTTCTTT. This gives the protein CASSQGAQVSTEAFF.

The V call is TRBV11-2, the J call TRBJ2-1, with D unclear. Trimming removed 0 bases at V and 3 bases at J, with 18 bases between. Per the germline V gene, CDR1 is SGHAT and CDR2 is FQNNGV. CDR3 length: 18 residues. CDR3 bases: TGTGCCAGCAGCTTAGAATCTATCTCGGGTGGGTACTACAATGAGCAGTTCTTC. This sequence encodes CASSLESISGGYYNEQFF.

The chain recombines TRBV10-3 with TRBJ2-7; TRBD1 matches at 9 bases. Germline CDR1 ENHRY, CDR2 SYGVKD. The V gene end was trimmed by 5 bases and the J gene end by 0 bases; junction bases not matched to a gene: 2. CDR3 size: 14 residues. The CDR3 DNA is TGTGCCATCAGTCTGGACAGGGGCTCCTACGAGCAGTACTTC. It translates to CAISLDRGSYEQYF.